A single sample is the source of the 29 T cell receptor beta chains below, sequenced in a study of T cell responses to AZD1222 COVID-19 vaccine. Sequenced by immunoSEQ multiplex PCR; TCRdb stores in-frame clones only, minus some. The sample holds tens of thousands of clones, just over 90% seen once. Here the sequenced sample was peripheral blood, taken on day 0 of AZD1222 vaccination. These receptors all come from an adult in good health.

This chain uses TRBV7-9 with TRBJ2-7, with 12 bases fitting TRBD2. This CDR3 has 15 residues. V gave up 5 bases and J gave up 2 bases; unmatched junction bases: 4. Germline V gene lookup returns CDR1 SEHNR and CDR2 FQNEAQ (reference sequence). This CDR3 is CASSARTSGTYEQYF. The CDR3 region has the DNA TGTGCCAGCAGCGCTAGGACTAGCGGGACCTACGAGCAGTACTTC.

V usage is TRBV7-9 and J usage is TRBJ2-7; 7 bases are a match to TRBD2. Trimming cost V 7 bases and J 0 bases; bases outside gene matches: 9. Germline V gene sequence: CDR1 SEHNR, CDR2 FQNEAQ (reference sequence). The CDR3 runs to 15 residues. In DNA form, the CDR3 reads TGTGCCAGCACCGGGGGGACTACGAGCTCCTACGAGCAGTACTTC. It codes for CASTGGTTSSYEQYF.

The rearrangement joins TRBV5-6 to TRBJ1-1; TRBD1 agrees at 9 bases. J gave up 1 base and V 4 bases, and 5 bases lay outside the gene matches. Germline assignment: CDR1 SGHDT and CDR2 YYEEEE. The CDR3 sequence is 15 residues long. This CDR3 reads CASSLRGQGNTEAFF. The CDR3, as DNA: TGTGCCAGCAGCCTCAGGGGACAGGGGAACACTGAAGCTTTCTTT. The full variable domain, in which reference TRBV5-6 and TRBJ1-1 provide the parts outside the CDR3, is DAGVTQSPTHLIKTRGQQVTLRCSPKSGHDTVSWYQQALGQGPQFIFQYYEEEERQRGNFPDRFSGHQFPNYSSELNVNALLLGDSALYLCASSLRGQGNTEAFFGQGTRLTVV.

The chain employs TRBV29-1 and TRBJ1-1; tentatively, D is TRBD1 (5 bases). V lost 1 base, J lost 1 base, and 7 bases lay in between. The V gene's germline CDR1 is SQVTM and CDR2 ANQGSEA. This CDR3 has 13 residues. The CDR3 bases are TGCAGCGTTGAAGGAACAGGGAACACTGAAGCTTTCTTT. As protein: CSVEGTGNTEAFF. The full variable domain, with the rest looked up from reference TRBV29-1 and TRBJ1-1, is SAVISQKPSRDICQRGTSLTIQCQVDSQVTMMFWYRQQPGQSLTLIATANQGSEATYESGFVIDKFPISRPNLTFSTLTVSNMSPEDSSIYLCSVEGTGNTEAFFGQGTRLTVV.

The chain is built from TRBV5-4 and TRBJ1-1; D is possibly TRBD1 (5 bases). V lost 4 bases and J 3 bases, leaving 16 bases between the germline ends. Germline CDR1 SGHNT, CDR2 YYREEE (reference sequence). The CDR3 consists of 15 residues. The CDR3 DNA sequence: TGTGCCAGCAGCCTAGCGTCGGGAGGGGACACTGAAGCTTTCTTT. This encodes CASSLASGGDTEAFF.

The V gene is TRBV6-5, the J gene TRBJ2-7; D is ambiguous. The ends were cut back, 0 bases at V and 4 bases at J, with 13 bases in the middle. From germline, CDR1 is MNHEY and CDR2 SVGAGI. The CDR3 covers 15 residues. The CDR3 loop reads CASSYSPRVWYEQYF. The DNA for the CDR3 is TGTGCCAGCAGTTACTCCCCCCGGGTTTGGTACGAGCAGTACTTC.

The J gene is TRBJ2-1, the V gene TRBV4-2; 9 bases are shared with TRBD2. Germline CDR1 LGHNA, CDR2 YNFKEQ. V shed 1 base and J 5 bases; nucleotides not matched to a gene: 9. The CDR3 is 17 amino acids. The CDR3 sequence: CASSQGTGTSSNNEQFF. The CDR3 DNA follows: TGTGCCAGCAGCCAAGGGACCGGGACTAGCAGTAACAATGAGCAGTTCTTC.

The V and J genes are TRBV7-9 and TRBJ2-5; D not resolved. Germline values: CDR1 SEHNR, CDR2 FQNEAQ (reference sequence). This CDR3 is 13 amino acids long. Trimming removed 1 base from V and 4 bases from J, with 7 bases in between. The CDR3 nucleotides read TGTGCCAGCAGCTTAGATTCCAGAGAGACCCAGTACTTC. Protein product: CASSLDSRETQYF.

V gene TRBV5-1 combines with J gene TRBJ2-2; the match to TRBD1 covers 10 bases. V dropped 4 bases and J dropped 5; count of bases not matched to a gene: 5. This CDR3 comprises 15 residues. In germline, CDR1 is SGHRS, CDR2 YFSETQ. The CDR3 bases are TGCGCCAGCAGCATACGGACAGGGGGAACCGGGGAGCTGTTTTTT. Its protein product is CASSIRTGGTGELFF.

The chain couples TRBV5-1 to TRBJ1-5; the D is unclear. CDR1 is SGHRS and CDR2 is YFSETQ in the germline V gene. V was pared by 0 bases and J by 2 bases, with 3 bases between. The CDR3 is 13 amino acids. This CDR3 is CASSLDGNQPQHF. The CDR3 DNA follows: TGCGCCAGCAGCTTGGACGGCAATCAGCCCCAGCATTTT.

The rearrangement uses TRBV9 and TRBJ2-5; D not resolved. Between the trimmed V and J ends, which lost 0 bases and 0 bases, there was a span of 3 bases. The CDR3 is made up of 13 amino acids. The V gene's germline CDR1 is SGDLS and CDR2 YYNGEE. CDR3 bases: TGTGCCAGCAGCGTAGAGGACCAAGAGACCCAGTACTTC. It translates to CASSVEDQETQYF.

V and J are TRBV6-6 and TRBJ2-7; 9 nucleotides agree with TRBD1. V was pared by 5 bases and J by 6 bases, with 2 bases of the junction left unmatched. The germline V gene encodes CDR1 MNHNY and CDR2 SVGAGI (reference sequence). CDR3 length equals 12 residues. The CDR3 DNA reads as TGTGCCAGCAGTCAGACAGGGGGCGAGCAGTACTTC. This codes for CASSQTGGEQYF.

The gene calls are TRBV2 and TRBJ2-7; D gene ambiguous. The CDR3 totals 13 residues. V lost 3 bases to trimming and J lost 7 bases, with 13 bases between them. From germline, CDR1 is SNHLY and CDR2 FYNNEI. The CDR3 DNA is TGTGCCAGCAGTGACTGGGTCCGCAGGGAGCAGTACTTC. Encoded protein: CASSDWVRREQYF.

This chain's CDR3 is CASTPPGANYNEQFF. The DNA for the CDR3 is TGTGCCAGCACCCCCCCAGGCGCCAACTACAATGAGCAGTTCTTC. J is TRBJ2-1 and V is TRBV6-6; D gene ambiguous. Germline CDR1 and CDR2: MNHNY and SVGAGI (reference sequence). CDR3 length equals 15 residues. Trimming pared 7 bases from V and 3 bases from J, leaving 16 bases between.

V usage is TRBV7-2 and J usage is TRBJ2-2; 10 nucleotides line up with TRBD1. Germline trimming cut 0 bases from V and 3 bases from J; bases unmatched to any gene: 1. The CDR3 is 16 amino acids. Germline CDR1 SGHTA, CDR2 FQGNSA. The CDR3 sequence: CASSLATGGYTGELFF. CDR3 DNA sequence: TGTGCCAGCAGCTTAGCGACAGGGGGCTACACCGGGGAGCTGTTTTTT.

The V gene is TRBV24-1, the J gene TRBJ2-1, with 13 bases lining up with TRBD2. This CDR3 comprises 16 residues. Germline V lookup: CDR1 KGHDR, CDR2 SFDVKD. The V gene end was trimmed by 3 bases and the J gene end by 5 bases; junction bases not matched to a gene: 3. The CDR3 bases are TGTGCCACCAGTGATCTCGGACTAGCGGGGGACAATGAGCAGTTCTTC. It is translated as CATSDLGLAGDNEQFF.

The chain employs TRBV4-2 and TRBJ2-3; TRBD2 aligns across 9 bases. CDR1 is LGHNA, CDR2 YNFKEQ, per germline. Trimming at V came to 0 bases and at J to 9 bases, leaving 10 bases not matched to a gene. CDR3 size: 16 residues. CDR3 in DNA: TGTGCCAGCAGCCAAGATGCTAGCGCGGCGGGAGGGACGCAGTATTTT. This translates into CASSQDASAAGGTQYF.

This chain connects TRBV5-1 to TRBJ1-1; D gene uncertain. Germline lookup yields CDR1 SGHRS and CDR2 YFSETQ. Trimming took off 8 bases at V and 0 bases at J, with 11 bases between the two ends. CDR3 size: 13 residues. The CDR3 bases are TGCGCCAGTACCGAAGGAGTGAACACTGAAGCTTTCTTT. Protein sequence: CASTEGVNTEAFF.

The chain is built from TRBV5-5 and TRBJ1-5; a possible D gene is TRBD1 (6 bases). Germline V gene data show CDR1 as SGHKS and CDR2 as YYEKEE (reference sequence). Deletions cut 3 bases from V and 3 bases from J, with 16 bases between. The CDR3 is 16 amino acids. Here the CDR3 reads CASSWGPRADNQPQHF. The CDR3 nucleotides read TGTGCCAGCAGCTGGGGGCCAAGGGCGGACAATCAGCCCCAGCATTTT. The full variable domain, its missing parts supplied by reference TRBV5-5 and TRBJ1-5, is DAGVTQSPTHLIKTRGQQVTLRCSPISGHKSVSWYQQVLGQGPQFIFQYYEKEERGRGNFPDRFSARQFPNYSSELNVNALLLGDSALYLCASSWGPRADNQPQHFGDGTRLSIL.

Only one count was recorded for this clone. The chain employs TRBV9 and TRBJ2-1; the D is unclear. Germline V lookup: CDR1 SGDLS, CDR2 YYNGEE. Trimming removed 2 bases from V and 2 bases from J, with 11 bases in between. This CDR3 comprises 15 residues. CDR3 bases: TGTGCCAGCAGCGTTGGCCGGACGGCCTACAATGAGCAGTTCTTC. Encoded protein: CASSVGRTAYNEQFF.

The CDR3 DNA reads TGTGCCAGCAGCCAATTTCATACAGTGCGCTCTGGAAACACCATATATTTT. As protein: CASSQFHTVRSGNTIYF. V usage is TRBV14 and J usage is TRBJ1-3, with no clear D. This CDR3 has 17 amino acids. The germline V gene has CDR1 SGHDN and CDR2 FVKESK. Trimming cost V 2 bases and J 0 bases, with 14 bases left between them.

V is TRBV29-1 and J is TRBJ2-1, with D perhaps TRBD2 (5 bases). The CDR3 covers 12 residues. CDR1 and CDR2 (germline): SQVTM, ANQGSEA. Trimming took 5 bases from V and 9 from J, leaving 14 bases between them. The CDR3 region is CSVREGLGEQFF. In DNA, the CDR3 is TGCAGCGTTCGGGAAGGGTTAGGTGAGCAGTTCTTC.

The rearrangement links TRBV11-2 to TRBJ2-3; no firm D call. The CDR3 spans 13 residues. Trimming pared 4 bases from V and 6 bases from J, leaving 11 bases between. Looked up from germline, CDR1 is SGHAT and CDR2 is FQNNGV. The CDR3 DNA follows: TGTGCCAGCAGCTCCGACTCCCCCGATACGCAGTATTTT. Its protein is CASSSDSPDTQYF.

The chain carries TRBV5-3 and TRBJ2-3, with 9 bases lining up with TRBD2. TRBV5-3 is identified as an open reading frame with a role that is uncertain. The CDR3 is 18 residues long. The trim removed 2 bases at V and 2 bases at J, leaving 12 bases unmatched. The CDR3 DNA follows: TGTGCCAGAAGCTTTGGGAGGCGGGAGGGAGAAAACACAGATACGCAGTATTTT. Amino acids: CARSFGRREGENTDTQYF.

This chain links TRBV19 with TRBJ2-6, with D perhaps TRBD2 (6 bases). With 6 bases removed from V and 1 base from J, the gap between germline ends came to 13 bases. CDR3 length: 16 amino acids. Germline lookup yields CDR1 LNHDA and CDR2 SQIVND (reference sequence). CDR3 DNA sequence: TGTGCCAGTAGCCGGGGGTGGGGATCTGGGGCCAACGTCCTGACTTTC. It codes for CASSRGWGSGANVLTF.

This clone appeared once. The rearrangement uses TRBV19 and TRBJ1-6; D uncertain. Trimming stripped 6 bases from V and 0 bases from J, with 15 bases between. The CDR3 sequence is 17 residues long. Germline values: CDR1 LNHDA, CDR2 SQIVND (reference sequence). The CDR3 coding sequence is TGTGCCAGTAGCACAATCTTGGGGAGCTCCTATAATTCACCCCTCCACTTT. Protein sequence: CASSTILGSSYNSPLHF.

This sequence joins TRBV24-1 and TRBJ2-2, with 8 bases identical to TRBD1. This CDR3 contains 14 residues. Germline lookup yields CDR1 KGHDR and CDR2 SFDVKD. The junction had 2 bases not matched to a gene; V was cut back by 6 bases and J by 3 bases. The CDR3 loop is CATSYRGDTGELFF. CDR3 DNA sequence: TGTGCCACCAGTTACAGGGGGGACACCGGGGAGCTGTTTTTT.

This CDR3 reads CASSTLPGLAPDYEQYF. The CDR3 nucleotides are TGTGCCAGCAGCACCCTCCCGGGACTAGCGCCCGACTACGAGCAGTACTTC. This rearrangement joins TRBV21-1 to TRBJ2-7; the DNA was not used to check the table's D call, TRBD2. TRBV21-1 is designated a pseudogene. There are 17 residues in the CDR3.

This chain links TRBV9 with TRBJ2-1; weak D call: TRBD2 (6 bases). Trimming shortened V by 0 bases and J by 8 bases, and 15 bases separated the two germline ends. CDR1 is SGDLS, CDR2 YYNGEE, per germline. CDR3 length equals 15 residues. For the CDR3, the DNA is TGTGCCAGCAGCGTAGTGGCGGGACCAGGCGATGAGCAGTTCTTC. Its protein product is CASSVVAGPGDEQFF.